Sequencing of this TCR beta chain was carried out in a study of blood T cells in healthy people across ages. A few counts support this clonotype. Its matching antigen is unknown. A second PCR of roughly 7 to 11 cycles used a sample-barcoded 5' primer and a J-beta primer mix. Every molecule of cDNA carried a tag from a template-switch adaptor with 12 random nucleotides. Each CDR3 protein is one row after TCRdb ran MiXCR on the 5' RACE reads. Of approximately 1.5 million distinct CDR3 sequences in the sample, less than 45% were seen once. The length of the CDR3 is 14 residues. CDR1 and CDR2 (germline): SNHLY, FYNNEI. V lost 6 bases to trimming and J lost 7 bases; unmatched junction nucleotides: 4. Study findings and constraints: Compared with aged donors, long-lived donors showed fewer expanded clones, suggesting selection.

V gene TRBV2 combines with J gene TRBJ2-3, with 13 bases lining up with TRBD2. The sequenced sample was blood. This clonotype was sampled from a woman aged 18-35 years in good health. CDR3 sequence reads: CASRPGLAGHTQYF. DNA of the CDR3: TGTGCCAGCAGACCGGGACTAGCGGGGCATACGCAGTATTTT.